These T cell receptor beta chains were read from a single sample in a study of response to subunit inactivated influenza vaccine. TCRdb passed the RT-PCR reads through MiXCR, listing each CDR3 protein once. The sample yields roughly 650,000 distinct CDR3 sequences, around 15% seen once. Sequencing used PBMCs from blood, obtained approximately 15 days before vaccination. These receptors all stem from a man over 45 who received an inactivated influenza vaccine. The CDR3 runs from the conserved cysteine through the conserved F or W. A D gene is named only where the DNA matches it firmly. Size tells how often a clone was seen (once, few, many) or the class of an expanded clone, and some rows leave it out.

D gene	clone size	V gene	J gene	CDR3 protein	CDR3 DNA
TRBD1	NA	TRBV20-1	TRBJ2-3	CSANPTGGTDTQYF	TGCAGTGCGAACCCTACAGGGGGCACAGATACGCAGTATTTT
NA	NA	TRBV6-2/TRBV6-3	TRBJ2-5	CASSQHGSTRVSQETQYF	TGTGCCAGCAGTCAACATGGATCGACTAGGGTTAGCCAAGAGACCCAGTACTTC
NA	NA	TRBV24-1	TRBJ1-1	CATSNLGNTEAFF	TGTGCCACCAGCAACCTGGGGAACACTGAAGCTTTCTTT
NA	many	TRBV20-1	TRBJ2-4	CSAGWAPKNIQYF	TGCAGTGCAGGGTGGGCGCCAAAAAACATTCAGTACTTC
NA	few	TRBV24-1	TRBJ2-3	CATSDLGLKSDTQYF	TGTGCCACCAGTGATTTAGGACTAAAGTCAGATACGCAGTATTTT
NA	few	TRBV9	TRBJ2-5	CASSVRTDQETQYF	TGTGCCAGCAGCGTCAGAACGGACCAAGAGACCCAGTACTTC
NA	NA	TRBV15	TRBJ1-6	CATSSTYNSPLHF	TGTGCCACCAGCAGCACTTATAATTCACCCCTCCACTTT
NA	NA	TRBV9	TRBJ2-7	CASSVVREQYF	TGTGCCAGCAGCGTAGTAAGGGAGCAGTACTTC
TRBD1	NA	TRBV7-8	TRBJ1-5	CASSLDGTGDRQPQHF	TGTGCCAGCAGCTTAGACGGGACAGGGGATCGGCAGCCCCAGCATTTT
NA	many	TRBV11-2	TRBJ2-7	CASSPAYEQYF	TGTGCCAGCAGCCCAGCCTACGAGCAGTACTTC
NA	NA	TRBV20-1	TRBJ2-5	CSTQTRQWQETQYF	TGCAGTACCCAAACGCGACAGTGGCAAGAGACCCAGTACTTC
TRBD2	many	TRBV11-2	TRBJ2-3	CASSLGASGYTDTQYF	TGTGCCAGCAGCTTAGGGGCTAGCGGGTACACAGATACGCAGTATTTT
NA	few	TRBV4-2	TRBJ2-3	CASSPIGRTDTQYF	TGTGCCAGCAGCCCCATTGGCCGCACAGATACGCAGTATTTT
TRBD1	few	TRBV20-1	TRBJ2-5	CSARDPIGQGALREGRETQYF	TGCAGTGCTAGAGATCCTATAGGACAGGGGGCGTTGCGGGAGGGCCGGGAGACCCAGTACTTC
TRBD1	few	TRBV20-1	TRBJ1-5	CSASPQGQNQPQHF	TGCAGTGCTAGCCCACAGGGACAGAATCAGCCCCAGCATTTT
NA	NA	TRBV10-3	TRBJ2-1	CAISEKGVRGEQFF	TGTGCCATCAGTGAAAAGGGCGTTCGTGGTGAGCAGTTCTTC
TRBD1	few	TRBV6-1	TRBJ1-5	CASAVSGTGSQPQHF	TGTGCCAGCGCCGTTTCCGGGACAGGGTCTCAGCCCCAGCATTTT
NA	few	TRBV11-2	TRBJ2-5	CASSKDWKTQYF	TGTGCCAGCAGCAAGGACTGGAAGACCCAGTACTTC
TRBD2	NA	TRBV12-3/TRBV12-4	TRBJ2-1	CASKISGSINEQFF	TGTGCCAGCAAGATTAGCGGGAGTATCAATGAGCAGTTCTTC
TRBD2	few	TRBV10-3	TRBJ2-1	CAISEGTSAYNEQFF	TGTGCCATCAGTGAGGGGACTAGCGCGTACAATGAGCAGTTCTTC
TRBD2	few	TRBV5-1	TRBJ2-1	CASSLAAGDSYNEQFF	TGCGCCAGCAGCTTGGCTGCGGGGGATTCCTACAATGAGCAGTTCTTC
TRBD2	NA	TRBV4-2	TRBJ2-2	CASSQGTSGTNTGELFF	TGTGCCAGCAGCCAAGGGACTAGCGGGACGAACACCGGGGAGCTGTTTTTT
NA	NA	TRBV20-1	TRBJ2-1	CSAEAESGYNEQFF	TGCAGTGCCGAAGCCGAATCAGGGTACAATGAGCAGTTCTTC
NA	few	TRBV12-3/TRBV12-4	TRBJ1-1	CASTKQMNTEAFF	TGTGCCAGCACGAAACAGATGAACACTGAAGCTTTCTTT
NA	many	TRBV28	TRBJ2-5	CASSRVPGETQYF	TGTGCCAGCAGTCGCGTTCCCGGAGAGACCCAGTACTTC